The T cell receptor (beta chain) under discussion was sequenced for a study of cytomegalovirus exposure and HLA in healthy donors. The donors were members of the validation cohort comprising approximately 120 subjects, separate from the roughly 650-subject first cohort. Comment on this clone: Its antigen is undetermined.

Study conclusions and caveats: The authors enumerated over 150 TCR beta chains as linked to cytomegalovirus.

Sequenced by immunoSEQ multiplex PCR; TCRdb stores in-frame clones only, minus some. Counted here are some 150,000 clones, approximately 88% occurring once; the ten biggest clones make up under 5%. This receptor was obtained from a man between 18 and 29 years old in good health and CMV-seropositive. The sequencing input was PBMCs.

The DNA of the CDR3 is TGCGCCAGCAGCTCCCAAGGGGGCATCGCCGGGGAGCTGTTTTTT. This sequence encodes CASSSQGGIAGELFF. V gene TRBV5-1 combines with J gene TRBJ2-2; 7 positions agree with TRBD1. From germline, CDR1 is SGHRS and CDR2 YFSETQ. The CDR3 loop spans 15 amino acids. With V trimmed by 3 bases and J by 6 bases, 8 bases remained unmatched. The entire variable domain, with the rest obtained from reference TRBV5-1 and TRBJ2-2, is as follows: KAGVTQTPRYLIKTRGQQVTLSCSPISGHRSVSWYQQTPGQGLQFLFEYFSETQRNKGNFPGRFSGRQFSNSRSEMNVSTLELGDSALYLCASSSQGGIAGELFFGEGSRLTVL.